Below are 5 T cell receptor beta chains sequenced from a single sample in a study of cytomegalovirus exposure and HLA in healthy donors. The PCR employed 60 Vbeta primers together with 13 Jbeta primers. Only in-frame clones appear in the TCRdb table, and some are missing; sequencing was by immunoSEQ multiplex PCR. Of around 80,000 clones in the sample, around 84% were seen once. Sequencing used PBMCs. Receptor source: a man aged 40-49 years in good health and CMV-seronegative.

This sequence joins TRBV27 and TRBJ2-3; 8 nucleotides match TRBD2. This CDR3 contains 14 residues. Per germline, CDR1 MNHEY and CDR2 SMNVEV (reference sequence). Losses at the gene ends were 8 bases for V and 2 bases for J; bases not matched to a gene: 6. CDR3 in amino acids: CASSGGTSTDTQYF. CDR3 DNA: TGTGCCAGCTCGGGAGGGACCTCCACAGATACGCAGTATTTT.

The CDR3 sequence is CASSPGQVNSPLHF. For the CDR3, the DNA is TGTGCCAGCAGTCCCGGACAGGTTAATTCACCCCTCCACTTT. The chain links TRBV27 to TRBJ1-6, with TRBD1 matching 7 bases. V gave up 5 bases and J gave up 6 bases; unmatched junction bases: 4. Germline V gives CDR1 MNHEY, CDR2 SMNVEV (reference sequence). The CDR3 spans 14 residues.

The gene calls are TRBV4-3 and TRBJ1-2; TRBD1 matches at 9 bases. The CDR3 spans 16 residues. CDR1 is LGHNA and CDR2 is YSLEER in the germline V gene. With 0 bases clipped from V and 2 bases from J, the junction kept 4 bases outside the gene matches. CDR3 coding DNA: TGCGCCAGCAGCCAAGATCTAGGGACAGGGAACTATGGCTACACCTTC. It codes for CASSQDLGTGNYGYTF.

Only one count was recorded for this clone. The chain employs TRBV5-4 and TRBJ2-7, with 8 bases aligning to TRBD1. Looked up from germline, CDR1 is SGHNT and CDR2 is YYREEE (reference sequence). This CDR3 region has 13 residues. J was trimmed by 6 bases and V by 1 base; bases with no gene match: 3. DNA of the CDR3: TGTGCCAGCAGCTTGAGGACAGGGAGCGAGCAGTACTTC. Its translation is CASSLRTGSEQYF.

This clone was seen more than once but under ten times. This rearrangement joins TRBV5-1 to TRBJ2-7; D possibly corresponds to TRBD1 (6 bases). The CDR3 length is 13 residues. Trimming took 3 bases from V and 2 from J, leaving 9 bases between them. Looked up from germline, CDR1 is SGHRS and CDR2 is YFSETQ. The CDR3 spells CASSWDKTYEQYF. CDR3 nucleotide sequence: TGCGCCAGCAGCTGGGACAAGACCTACGAGCAGTACTTC.